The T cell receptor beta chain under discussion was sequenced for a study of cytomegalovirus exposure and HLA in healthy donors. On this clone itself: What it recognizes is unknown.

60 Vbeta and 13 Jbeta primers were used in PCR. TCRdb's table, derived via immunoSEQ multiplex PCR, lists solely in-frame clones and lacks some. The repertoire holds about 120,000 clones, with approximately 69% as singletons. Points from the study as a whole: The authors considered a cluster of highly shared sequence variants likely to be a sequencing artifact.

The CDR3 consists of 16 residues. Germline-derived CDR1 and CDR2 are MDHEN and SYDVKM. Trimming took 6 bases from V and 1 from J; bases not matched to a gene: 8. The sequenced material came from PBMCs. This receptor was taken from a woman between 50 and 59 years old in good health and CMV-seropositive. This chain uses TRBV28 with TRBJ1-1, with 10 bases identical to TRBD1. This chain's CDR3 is CASRTGGRRGNTEAFF. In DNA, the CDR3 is TGTGCCAGCAGGACAGGGGGCCGAAGGGGGAACACTGAAGCTTTCTTT.